The 26 T cell receptor beta chains below come from one sample, sequenced in a study of T cell repertoires in aging, cancer and after chemotherapy. Multiplex touch-down PCR with TRB-A/B primers amplified rearranged V-D-J TRB sequences. MiXCR was run by TCRdb on the multiplex PCR reads, yielding one entry per CDR3 protein. The table records roughly 3,000 distinct CDR3 sequences, approximately 45% of them present only once. Peripheral blood genomic DNA, not sorted cells or RNA, was the template. What was sequenced was blood. The receptors were gathered from a human donor with a blood cancer.

The rearrangement links TRBV7-2 to TRBJ1-6; the match to TRBD1 covers 7 bases. Germline loops: CDR1 SGHTA, CDR2 FQGNSA. V lost 4 bases, J lost 8 bases, and 8 bases stayed unmatched. The CDR3 contains 15 residues. The CDR3 bases are TGTGCCAGCAGCTCCCGGGACAGAGGGGATTCACCCCTCCACTTT. This sequence encodes CASSSRDRGDSPLHF.

The sample holds one count of this clonotype. CDR3 in amino acids: CSASVTRRETQYF. As DNA, the CDR3 is TGCAGTGCTAGTGTGACTAGGCGAGAGACCCAGTACTTC. The V and J genes are TRBV20-1 and TRBJ2-5, with a possible D match to TRBD2 (6 bases). CDR1 and CDR2 from the germline V gene are DFQATT and SNEGSKA (reference sequence). The CDR3 loop spans 13 amino acids. V shed 3 bases and J shed 4 bases, with 12 bases lying between them.

Worth noting for this clonotype: This may be a read error: a much more frequent sequence differs by one nucleotide. The chain combines TRBV30 with TRBJ2-7; 8 positions match TRBD2. The germline V gene has CDR1 GTSNPN and CDR2 SVGIG (reference sequence). V lost 2 bases and J lost 3; bases outside the gene matches: 3. This CDR3 region has 13 residues. The CDR3 sequence: CAWSSGGCYEQYF. DNA of the CDR3: TGTGCCTGGAGTAGCGGGGGTTGCTACGAGCAGTACTTC.

The genes are TRBV6-5 and TRBJ2-6; 10 bases fit TRBD2. The CDR3 is made up of 19 amino acids. Per germline, CDR1 MNHEY and CDR2 SVGAGI. V lost 4 bases to trimming and J lost 4 bases; unmatched junction nucleotides: 13. The CDR3 spells CASSSPTQREGRGANVLTF. CDR3 nucleotide sequence: TGTGCCAGCAGTTCCCCGACTCAGCGGGAGGGCCGGGGGGCCAACGTCCTGACTTTC.

This chain connects TRBV19 to TRBJ2-2; 9 bases line up with TRBD1. The trim removed 4 bases at V and 4 bases at J, leaving 1 base unmatched. CDR3 size: 14 residues. CDR1 is LNHDA, CDR2 SQIVND, per germline (reference sequence). CDR3: CASSKGQGTGELFF. In nucleotides, the CDR3 is TGTGCCAGTAGTAAGGGACAGGGCACCGGGGAGCTGTTTTTT.

The sample holds a few counts of this clonotype. The V gene is TRBV29-1, the J gene TRBJ1-1, with D possibly TRBD1 on 5 matching bases. Germline-derived CDR1 and CDR2 are SQVTM and ANQGSEA. Between the trimmed V and J ends, which lost 6 bases and 4 bases, there was a span of 18 bases. The CDR3 is 14 residues long. CDR3 DNA sequence: TGCAGCGTGACCTTCAGGGTGTCGGGCACTGAAGCTTTCTTT. Translation: CSVTFRVSGTEAFF.

The chain employs TRBV20-1 and TRBJ2-7, with a weak D call TRBD2 (5 bases). The V gene's germline CDR1 is DFQATT and CDR2 SNEGSKA (reference sequence). The CDR3 is made up of 14 amino acids. Trimming cost V 2 bases and J 6 bases, with 17 bases left between them. DNA of the CDR3: TGCAGTGCTAGAAGAGGGCTCCTAAGGGTCGAGCAGTACTTC. It translates to CSARRGLLRVEQYF.

A note on this clonotype: A much larger clone differs from this one at a single base, so this may be a read error. The V call is TRBV6-5, the J call TRBJ2-7; no definite D call. Germline assignment: CDR1 MNHEY and CDR2 SVGAGI. CDR3 length: 13 amino acids. The V end was cut by 9 bases, the J end by 2 bases, with 14 bases between. CDR3: CARRRLDTYEQYF. Written as DNA, the CDR3 is TGTGCCAGACGCCGCCTAGACACCTACGAGCAGTACTTC.

This clonotype was seen a few times. V usage is TRBV6-5 and J usage is TRBJ2-2, with a weak D call TRBD2 (6 bases). Germline loops: CDR1 MNHEY, CDR2 SVGAGI. V lost 8 bases to trimming and J lost 2 bases, with 18 bases between them. The CDR3 extends over 16 amino acids. This CDR3 reads CASRGNIGSNTGELFF. The CDR3 nucleotides read TGTGCCAGCCGCGGTAATATCGGGAGCAACACCGGGGAGCTGTTTTTT.

This clonotype is labeled as large. The CDR3 is CASSLISRLQTQYF. CDR3 nucleotides: TGTGCCAGCAGCTTAATATCGCGGTTGCAGACCCAGTACTTC. This chain joins TRBV11-1 and TRBJ2-5; D uncertain. The CDR3 covers 14 residues. CDR1 is SGHAT, CDR2 FQDESV, per germline (reference sequence). V was clipped by 2 bases and J by 6 bases, with 13 bases between them. Full variable domain (missing parts from reference TRBV11-1 and TRBJ2-5): EAEVAQSPRYKITEKSQAVAFWCDPISGHATLYWYRQILGQGPELLVQFQDESVVDDSQLPKDRFSAERLKGVDSTLKIQPAELGDSAMYLCASSLISRLQTQYFGPGTRLLVL.

The chain links TRBV30 to TRBJ1-5; no definite D call. V was clipped by 1 base and J by 5 bases, with 12 bases between them. Germline CDR1 and CDR2: GTSNPN and SVGIG (reference sequence). The CDR3 has 14 amino acids. CDR3 sequence reads: CAWSALNIDQPQHF. For the CDR3, the DNA is TGTGCCTGGAGTGCCCTCAACATAGATCAGCCCCAGCATTTT.

This chain connects TRBV20-1 to TRBJ2-1; 15 bases align to TRBD2. This CDR3 spans 16 amino acids. CDR1 is DFQATT and CDR2 is SNEGSKA in the germline V gene (reference sequence). V shed 5 bases and J 12 bases; nucleotides not matched to a gene: 14. This CDR3 is CSASSPPGLAGGVQFF. As DNA, the CDR3 is TGCAGTGCTTCCTCCCCCCCGGGACTAGCGGGGGGAGTGCAGTTCTTC.

This sequence joins TRBV7-9 and TRBJ1-2; the D gene is possibly TRBD1 (6 bases). Germline V lookup: CDR1 SEHNR, CDR2 FQNEAQ (reference sequence). With 5 bases removed from V and 5 bases from J, the gap between germline ends came to 15 bases. The CDR3 extends over 14 amino acids. The CDR3 DNA is TGTGCCAGCAGCCATCCGGGGGCGCCTTATGGCTACACCTTC. It specifies CASSHPGAPYGYTF.

In the case of this clonotype: Relative to the germline gene, one junction end is altered; a read error may explain this. The rearrangement links TRBV10-3 to TRBJ1-2; D gene ambiguous. Germline V lookup: CDR1 ENHRY, CDR2 SYGVKD. This CDR3 has 14 residues. CDR3 region: CAISEVGGSGGYTF. CDR3 nucleotide sequence: TGTGCGATCAGTGAGGTTGGAGGGAGCGGTGGCTACACCTTC.

V and J are TRBV12-3 or TRBV12-4 and TRBJ1-3; TRBD1 is a possible D gene (5 bases). The CDR3 loop spans 15 amino acids. The germline V and J ends were trimmed by 3 bases and 0 bases, with 9 bases remaining between them. Here the CDR3 reads CASSFGGPSGNTIYF. CDR3 coding DNA: TGTGCCAGCAGTTTTGGGGGACCCTCTGGAAACACCATATATTTT.

The chain employs TRBV12-3 or TRBV12-4 and TRBJ2-6; D is unclear. Trimming removed 6 bases at V and 4 bases at J, with 10 bases between. The CDR3 has 14 residues. CDR3 sequence: CASSRQWGANVLTF. The CDR3 DNA is TGTGCCAGCAGCCGCCAGTGGGGGGCCAACGTCCTGACTTTC.

This clonotype turned up a few times. The genes are TRBV6-4 and TRBJ2-6; D may match TRBD1 or TRBD2 (6 bases each). Germline CDR1 MRHNA, CDR2 SNTAGT. CDR3 size: 16 residues. V shed 3 bases and J shed 0 bases, with 9 bases lying between them. CDR3 DNA: TGTGCCAGCAGTGATGAGGGGGGCTCTGGGGCCAACGTCCTGACTTTC. Its translation: CASSDEGGSGANVLTF.

This clonotype was seen a handful of times. The chain carries TRBV6-2 or TRBV6-3 and TRBJ2-7; the D gene is possibly TRBD2 (7 bases). V lost 6 bases and J lost 3, with 18 bases in between. The CDR3 contains 15 residues. CDR1 is MNHEY and CDR2 is SVGEGT in the germline V gene. The CDR3 coding sequence is TGTGCCAGCAGCCCATACGGGGGGCGGTACTACGAGCAGTACTTC. Translation gives CASSPYGGRYYEQYF.

The rearrangement joins TRBV19 to TRBJ2-7; D not resolved. Germline V lookup: CDR1 LNHDA, CDR2 SQIVND (reference sequence). This CDR3 contains 14 residues. Trimming shortened V by 10 bases and J by 3 bases, and 19 bases separated the two germline ends. The CDR3 region has the DNA TGTGCCACGAGGATAGAGGAGTTTAGCTACGAGCAGTACTTC. Translating gives CATRIEEFSYEQYF. The full variable domain, with the rest looked up from reference TRBV19 and TRBJ2-7, is DGGITQSPKYLFRKEGQNVTLSCEQNLNHDAMYWYRQDPGQGLRLIYYSQIVNDFQKGDIAEGYSVSREKKESFPLTVTSAQKNPTAFYLCATRIEEFSYEQYFGPGTRLTVT.

The rearrangement links TRBV7-2 to TRBJ2-2, with 11 bases that match TRBD2. The CDR3 spans 13 residues. Unmatched junction bases numbered 8, after V lost 5 bases and J lost 15 bases. Germline loops: CDR1 SGHTA, CDR2 FQGNSA. CDR3 nucleotide sequence: TGTGCCAGCAGCGTGTTAGCGGGGGGGCATATGTTTTTT. Its protein is CASSVLAGGHMFF. Together with reference TRBV7-2 and TRBJ2-2, the CDR3 gives the full variable domain: GAGVSQSPSNKVTEKGKDVELRCDPISGHTALYWYRQSLGQGLEFLIYFQGNSAPDKSGLPSDRFSAERTGGSVSTLTIQRTQQEDSAVYLCASSVLAGGHMFFGEGSRLTVL.

The chain recombines TRBV6-5 with TRBJ2-3, with TRBD2 matching over 13 bases. The CDR3 consists of 20 residues. Germline CDR1 and CDR2: MNHEY and SVGAGI. The junction had 11 bases not matched to a gene; V was cut back by 0 bases and J by 2 bases. Written as DNA, the CDR3 is TGTGCCAGCAGTTACTCACTTCCGGGACTAGCGGGGATCTACACAGATACGCAGTATTTT. This sequence encodes CASSYSLPGLAGIYTDTQYF.

Remarks on this clonotype: Germline and junction disagree at one end, which may indicate a read error. CDR3 protein: CAISDSRRSGAFF. CDR3 coding DNA: TGTGCCATCAGTGATTCAAGGAGGTCAGGGGCTTTCTTT. This chain joins TRBV6-5 and TRBJ1-1; TRBD1 is a possible D gene (5 bases). The CDR3 is 13 amino acids. In germline, CDR1 is MNHEY, CDR2 SVGAGI.

The gene calls are TRBV27 and TRBJ1-3; a weak D match, TRBD1 (6 bases). Germline V gives CDR1 MNHEY, CDR2 SMNVEV (reference sequence). Trimming took 6 bases from V and 4 from J, leaving 10 bases between them. The CDR3 runs to 13 residues. This CDR3 reads CASSRGGGNTIYF. CDR3 in DNA: TGTGCCAGCAGCCGCGGGGGCGGAAACACCATATATTTT.

This clonotype was observed once. The V call is TRBV15, the J call TRBJ1-6, with D perhaps TRBD1 (5 bases). V was pared by 0 bases and J by 7 bases, with 10 bases between. The CDR3 is 15 amino acids. Germline V gene sequence: CDR1 LNHNV, CDR2 YYDKDF (reference sequence). CDR3 bases: TGTGCCACCAGCAGAGACCGGGGGGAGAATTCACCCCTCCACTTT. It encodes CATSRDRGENSPLHF.

In regard to this clonotype: This could be a read error, since a much larger clone is one nucleotide away. This chain uses TRBV29-1 with TRBJ2-2; D is ambiguous. CDR1 and CDR2 from the germline V gene are SQVTM and ANQGSEA. The CDR3 spans 12 residues. Trimming removed 4 bases from V and 4 bases from J, with 7 bases in between. The CDR3 nucleotides are TGCAGCGTTGTGGGTACCACCGGGGAGCTGTTTTTT. As protein: CSVVGTTGELFF.

This chain uses TRBV12-3 or TRBV12-4 with TRBJ2-3; D may correspond to TRBD1 or TRBD2 (5 bases each). V was trimmed by 5 bases and J by 6 bases, leaving 9 bases between them. The CDR3 sequence is 12 residues long. CDR3 sequence (DNA): TGTGCCAGCAGTCCTTGGGGGGATACGCAGTATTTT. This translates into CASSPWGDTQYF.